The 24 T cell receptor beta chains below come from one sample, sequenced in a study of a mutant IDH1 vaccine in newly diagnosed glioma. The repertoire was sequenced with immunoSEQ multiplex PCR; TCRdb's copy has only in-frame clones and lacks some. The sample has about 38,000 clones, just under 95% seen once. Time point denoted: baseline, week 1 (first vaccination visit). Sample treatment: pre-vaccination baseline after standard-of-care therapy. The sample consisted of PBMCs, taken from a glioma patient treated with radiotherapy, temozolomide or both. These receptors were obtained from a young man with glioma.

CDR3 loop: CASSLASGIGYTF. For the CDR3, the DNA is TGTGCCAGCAGCTTGGCTTCAGGGATTGGCTACACCTTC. This chain uses TRBV5-4 with TRBJ1-2, with TRBD1 as a possible D gene (5 bases). Trimming cost V 0 bases and J 7 bases, with 10 bases left between them. Germline lookup yields CDR1 SGHNT and CDR2 YYREEE (reference sequence). The CDR3 spans 13 residues.

CDR3 DNA sequence: TGCAGCGTTCCCGGACTAGCCCGCTACAATGAGCAGTTCTTC. It encodes CSVPGLARYNEQFF. J is TRBJ2-1 and V is TRBV29-1, with 8 bases matching TRBD2. This CDR3 is built from 14 residues. With 5 bases clipped from V and 3 bases from J, the junction kept 6 bases outside the gene matches. CDR1 is SQVTM, CDR2 ANQGSEA, per germline.

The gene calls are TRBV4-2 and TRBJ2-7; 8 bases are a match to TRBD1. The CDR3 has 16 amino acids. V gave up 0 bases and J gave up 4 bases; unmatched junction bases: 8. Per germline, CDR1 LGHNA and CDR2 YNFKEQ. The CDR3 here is CASSQDKNRGIYEQYF. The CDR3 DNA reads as TGTGCCAGCAGCCAAGATAAGAACAGGGGGATATACGAGCAGTACTTC.

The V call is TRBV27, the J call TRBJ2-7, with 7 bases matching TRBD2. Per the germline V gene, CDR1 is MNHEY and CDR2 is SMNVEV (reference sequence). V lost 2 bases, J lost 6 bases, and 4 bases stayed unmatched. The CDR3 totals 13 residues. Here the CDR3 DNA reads TGTGCCAGCAGTTTAGGGGGGGTCGGCGAGCAGTACTTC. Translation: CASSLGGVGEQYF.

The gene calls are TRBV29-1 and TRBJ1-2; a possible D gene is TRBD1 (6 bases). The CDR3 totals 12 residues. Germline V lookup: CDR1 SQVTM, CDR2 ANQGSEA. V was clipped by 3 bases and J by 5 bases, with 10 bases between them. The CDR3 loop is CSVDPQGYGYTF. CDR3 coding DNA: TGCAGCGTTGACCCACAGGGTTATGGCTACACCTTC.

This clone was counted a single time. The CDR3 nucleotides are TGTGCCAGCCGACAGGGGAACGCAAACACCATATATTTT. This gives the protein CASRQGNANTIYF. V is TRBV19 and J is TRBJ1-3; TRBD1 agrees at 8 bases. V trimming: 9 bases; J trimming: 6 bases; junction bases outside the gene matches: 7. CDR1 is LNHDA, CDR2 SQIVND, per germline (reference sequence). The CDR3 consists of 13 residues.

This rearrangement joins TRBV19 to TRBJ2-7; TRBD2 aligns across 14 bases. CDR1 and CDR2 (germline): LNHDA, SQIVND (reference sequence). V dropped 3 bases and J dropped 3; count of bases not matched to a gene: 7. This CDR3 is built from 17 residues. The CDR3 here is CASSISGTSGSLYEQYF. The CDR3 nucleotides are TGTGCCAGTAGTATTTCCGGGACTAGCGGGAGTCTCTACGAGCAGTACTTC.

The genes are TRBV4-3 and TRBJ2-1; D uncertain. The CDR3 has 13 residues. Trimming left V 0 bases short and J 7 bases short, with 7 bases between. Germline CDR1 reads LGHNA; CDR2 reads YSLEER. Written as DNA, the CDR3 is TGCGCCAGCAGCCAAGATACCCGAAATGAGCAGTTCTTC. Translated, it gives CASSQDTRNEQFF.

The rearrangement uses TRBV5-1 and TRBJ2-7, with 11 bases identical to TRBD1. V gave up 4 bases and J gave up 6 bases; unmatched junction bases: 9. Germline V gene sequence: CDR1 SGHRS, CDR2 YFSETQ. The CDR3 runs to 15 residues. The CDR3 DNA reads TGCGCCAGCAGCAAACAGGACAGGGGGCGCGGCGAGCAGTACTTC. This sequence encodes CASSKQDRGRGEQYF.

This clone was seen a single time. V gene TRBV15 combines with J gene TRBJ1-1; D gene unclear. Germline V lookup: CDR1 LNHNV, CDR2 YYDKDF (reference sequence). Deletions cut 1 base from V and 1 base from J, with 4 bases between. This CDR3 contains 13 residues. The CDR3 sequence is CATSRGGNTEAFF. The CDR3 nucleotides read TGTGCCACCAGCAGAGGAGGGAACACTGAAGCTTTCTTT.

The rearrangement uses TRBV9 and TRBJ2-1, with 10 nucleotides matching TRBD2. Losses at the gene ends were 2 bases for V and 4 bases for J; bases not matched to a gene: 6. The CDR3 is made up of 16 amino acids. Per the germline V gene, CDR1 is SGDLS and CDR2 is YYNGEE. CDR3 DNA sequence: TGTGCCAGCAGCGTTTCCGGGACTAGCGTTTACAATGAGCAGTTCTTC. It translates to CASSVSGTSVYNEQFF.

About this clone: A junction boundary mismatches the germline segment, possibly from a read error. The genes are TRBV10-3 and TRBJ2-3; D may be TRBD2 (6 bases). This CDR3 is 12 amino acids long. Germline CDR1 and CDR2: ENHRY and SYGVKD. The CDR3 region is CAISESEGKRSF. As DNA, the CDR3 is TGTGCCATCAGTGAGTCGGAGGGGAAACGAAGCTTT.

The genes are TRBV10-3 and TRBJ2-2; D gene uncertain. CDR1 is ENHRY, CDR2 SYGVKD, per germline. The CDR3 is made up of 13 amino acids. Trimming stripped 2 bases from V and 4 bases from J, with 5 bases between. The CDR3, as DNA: TGTGCCATCAGTGAGAGTGCCACCGGGGAGCTGTTTTTT. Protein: CAISESATGELFF.

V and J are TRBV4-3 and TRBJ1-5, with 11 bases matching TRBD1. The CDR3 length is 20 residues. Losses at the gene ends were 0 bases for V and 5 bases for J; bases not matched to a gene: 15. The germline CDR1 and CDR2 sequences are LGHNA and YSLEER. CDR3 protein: CASSQDIRGQGVGTYQPQHF. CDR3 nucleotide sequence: TGCGCCAGCAGCCAAGATATAAGGGGACAGGGGGTCGGTACGTATCAGCCCCAGCATTTT.

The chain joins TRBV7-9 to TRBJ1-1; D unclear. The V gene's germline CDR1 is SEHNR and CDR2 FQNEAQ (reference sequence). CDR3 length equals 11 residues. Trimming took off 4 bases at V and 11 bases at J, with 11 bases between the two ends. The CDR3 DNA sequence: TGTGCCAGCAGCTCCCTGGTCGGGGCTTTCTTT. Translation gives CASSSLVGAFF.

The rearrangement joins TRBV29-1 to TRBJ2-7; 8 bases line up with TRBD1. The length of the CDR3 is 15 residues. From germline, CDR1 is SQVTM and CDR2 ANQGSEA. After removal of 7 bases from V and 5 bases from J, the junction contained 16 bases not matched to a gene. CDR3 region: CSAGLGQGGYHEQYF. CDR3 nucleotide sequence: TGCAGCGCCGGACTTGGACAGGGTGGGTACCACGAGCAGTACTTC.

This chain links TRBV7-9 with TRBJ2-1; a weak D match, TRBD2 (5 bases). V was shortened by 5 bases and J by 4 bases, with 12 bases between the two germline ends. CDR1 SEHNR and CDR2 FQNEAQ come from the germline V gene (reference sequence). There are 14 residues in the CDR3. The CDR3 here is CASSIGLVYNEQFF. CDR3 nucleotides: TGTGCCAGCAGCATCGGACTGGTTTACAATGAGCAGTTCTTC. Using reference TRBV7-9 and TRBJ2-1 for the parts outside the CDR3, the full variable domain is DTGVSQNPRHKITKRGQNVTFRCDPISEHNRLYWYRQTLGQGPEFLTYFQNEAQLEKSRLLSDRFSAERPKGSFSTLEIQRTEQGDSAMYLCASSIGLVYNEQFFGPGTRLTVL.

CDR3: CASSRGQEGNTEAFF. The CDR3 DNA reads TGCGCCAGCAGCCGCGGACAGGAGGGGAACACTGAAGCTTTCTTT. The chain joins TRBV4-1 to TRBJ1-1; TRBD1 agrees at 7 bases. CDR3 length: 15 amino acids. Germline lookup yields CDR1 MGHRA and CDR2 YSYEKL. Trimming took 4 bases from V and 1 from J; bases not matched to a gene: 6.

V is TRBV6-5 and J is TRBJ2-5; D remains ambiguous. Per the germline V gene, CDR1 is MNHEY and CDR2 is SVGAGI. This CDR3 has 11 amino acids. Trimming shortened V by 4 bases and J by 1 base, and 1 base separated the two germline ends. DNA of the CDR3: TGTGCCAGCAGTTTCCAAGAGACCCAGTACTTC. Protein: CASSFQETQYF.

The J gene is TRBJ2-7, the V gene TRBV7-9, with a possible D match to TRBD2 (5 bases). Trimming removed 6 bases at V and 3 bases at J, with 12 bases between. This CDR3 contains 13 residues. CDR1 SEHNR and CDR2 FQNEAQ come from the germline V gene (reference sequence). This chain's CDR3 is CASRTDGVYEQYF. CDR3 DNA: TGTGCCAGCAGAACGGACGGGGTCTACGAGCAGTACTTC.

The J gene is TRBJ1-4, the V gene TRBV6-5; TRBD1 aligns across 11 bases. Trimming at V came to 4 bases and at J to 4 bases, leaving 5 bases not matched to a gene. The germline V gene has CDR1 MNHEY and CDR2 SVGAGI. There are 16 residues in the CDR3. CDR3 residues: CASSFPGQGDNEKLFF. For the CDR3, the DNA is TGTGCCAGCAGTTTCCCGGGACAGGGGGATAATGAAAAACTGTTTTTT.

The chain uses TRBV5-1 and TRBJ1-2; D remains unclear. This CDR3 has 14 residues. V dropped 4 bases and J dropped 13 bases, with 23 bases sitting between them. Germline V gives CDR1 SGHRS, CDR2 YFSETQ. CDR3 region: CASSSPQTAGSITF. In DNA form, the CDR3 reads TGCGCCAGCAGCAGCCCCCAGACGGCGGGATCTATCACCTTC.

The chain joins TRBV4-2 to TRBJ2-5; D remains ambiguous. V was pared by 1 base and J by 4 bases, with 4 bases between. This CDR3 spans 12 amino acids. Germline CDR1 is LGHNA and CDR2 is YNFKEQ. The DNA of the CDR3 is TGTGCCAGCAGCCAAGTAAGAGAGACCCAGTACTTC. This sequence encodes CASSQVRETQYF.

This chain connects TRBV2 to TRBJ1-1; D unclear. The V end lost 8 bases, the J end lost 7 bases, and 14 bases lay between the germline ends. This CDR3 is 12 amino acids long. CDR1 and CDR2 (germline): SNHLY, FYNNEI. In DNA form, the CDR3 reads TGTGCCAGCTTACCTCCAGGACTTGAAGCTTTCTTT. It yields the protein CASLPPGLEAFF.